Sequencing of this T cell receptor beta chain was carried out in a study of identical twins. General study results and limits: High-abundance cord blood beta clonotypes had fewer insertions; memory repertoires showed none.

TCRdb recomputed calls from the 5' RACE reads with MiXCR, one row per CDR3 protein. The data contain 1.5 million or so distinct CDR3 sequences, under 35% of them singletons. This clonotype has only a few counts. Antigen: not known. The clonotype comes from a newborn girl in good health. What was sequenced was cord blood.

CDR3 nucleotide sequence: TGTGCCAGCAGCCCCGACAGGGAAGAAATGAATTCACCCCTCCACTTT. Protein sequence: CASSPDREEMNSPLHF. V gene TRBV28 combines with J gene TRBJ1-6; 7 bases are shared with TRBD1. V lost 6 bases, J lost 7 bases, and 12 bases stayed unmatched. The CDR3 is made up of 16 amino acids. From germline, CDR1 is MDHEN and CDR2 SYDVKM. The full variable domain, completed using reference TRBV28 and TRBJ1-6, is DVKVTQSSRYLVKRTGEKVFLECVQDMDHENMFWYRQDPGLGLRLIYFSYDVKMKEKGDIPEGYSVSREKKERFSLILESASTNQTSMYLCASSPDREEMNSPLHFGNGTRLTVT.